One sample yielded the 16 T cell receptor beta chains listed below, sequenced in a study of identical twins. TCRdb ran MiXCR on the 5' RACE reads and lists one entry per CDR3 protein. The table includes fewer than 550,000 distinct CDR3 sequences, roughly an eighth detected once. A further study also used this sample, focusing on yellow fever vaccine responses in identical twins.

The specimen sequenced was CD4+ T cells sorted from blood. The receptors derive from a woman aged 18-35 years in good health.

The rearrangement joins TRBV7-3 to TRBJ2-2; tentatively, D is TRBD1 (6 bases). Germline V gives CDR1 SGHTA, CDR2 FQGTGA. The CDR3 covers 14 residues. The V gene lost 8 bases and the J gene lost 3 bases, with 13 bases spanning the gap. CDR3 sequence reads: CASSDRSDTGELFF. The CDR3 bases are TGTGCCAGCTCCGACAGGAGCGACACCGGGGAGCTGTTTTTT. The full variable domain, rest sourced from reference TRBV7-3 and TRBJ2-2, is GAGVSQTPSNKVTEKGKYVELRCDPISGHTALYWYRQSLGQGPEFLIYFQGTGAADDSGLPNDRFFAVRPEGSVSTLKIQRTERGDSAVYLCASSDRSDTGELFFGEGSRLTVL.

This rearrangement joins TRBV5-6 to TRBJ2-7; no firm D call. With 2 bases removed from V and 2 bases from J, the gap between germline ends came to 8 bases. The CDR3 contains 13 residues. The germline gives CDR1 SGHDT, CDR2 YYEEEE. The CDR3 sequence: CASSFIRAYEQYF. The CDR3, as DNA: TGTGCCAGCAGCTTTATCCGAGCCTACGAGCAGTACTTC.

The chain couples TRBV21-1 to TRBJ2-1; the table's D call TRBD1 went unverified against the DNA. TRBV21-1 is marked as a pseudogene. The CDR3 totals 15 residues. CDR3 amino acids: CASSKGGASYNEQFF. In nucleotides, the CDR3 is TGTGCCAGCAGCAAAGGGGGGGCATCCTACAATGAGCAGTTCTTC.

This chain uses TRBV6-1 with TRBJ2-3, with 8 positions matching TRBD1. V shed 5 bases, J shed 3 bases, and the junction held 7 bases outside the gene matches. The CDR3 is 15 amino acids. Germline V gives CDR1 MNHNS, CDR2 SASEGT. CDR3 sequence reads: CASSRSGGETDTQYF. The CDR3 DNA reads as TGTGCCAGCAGTCGATCAGGGGGCGAGACAGATACGCAGTATTTT.

This clonotype was seen ten or more times. V gene TRBV10-3 combines with J gene TRBJ2-3; D remains ambiguous. The germline CDR1 and CDR2 sequences are ENHRY and SYGVKD. The CDR3 loop spans 14 amino acids. V was pared by 6 bases and J by 0 bases, with 10 bases between. CDR3 residues: CAISVETSTDTQYF. In nucleotides, the CDR3 is TGTGCCATCAGCGTAGAAACTAGCACAGATACGCAGTATTTT.

The chain couples TRBV5-6 to TRBJ2-1, with 12 bases identical to TRBD2. Germline V gene sequence: CDR1 SGHDT, CDR2 YYEEEE. J gave up 6 bases and V 4 bases, and 8 bases lay outside the gene matches. CDR3 length: 16 residues. CDR3 bases: TGTGCCAGCAGCCTCCTAGCGGGAGGGAATCCCAATGAGCAGTTCTTC. This gives the protein CASSLLAGGNPNEQFF.

This chain uses TRBV7-9 with TRBJ2-5; no clear D gene. Looked up from germline, CDR1 is SEHNR and CDR2 is FQNEAQ (reference sequence). Trimming took 8 bases from V and 5 from J, leaving 9 bases between them. This CDR3 contains 11 residues. The CDR3 here is CASVKEETQYF. In DNA, the CDR3 is TGTGCCAGCGTGAAAGAGGAGACCCAGTACTTC.

This clonotype was counted many times. This rearrangement joins TRBV24-1 to TRBJ2-3; TRBD1 aligns across 9 bases. Unmatched junction bases numbered 0, after V lost 0 bases and J lost 0 bases. Per germline, CDR1 KGHDR and CDR2 SFDVKD. The length of the CDR3 is 16 residues. This CDR3 reads CATSDLGTGSTDTQYF. The CDR3 DNA is TGTGCCACCAGTGATTTGGGGACAGGGAGCACAGATACGCAGTATTTT.

This clonotype has a handful of counts. V is TRBV5-1 and J is TRBJ2-7, with 14 bases aligning to TRBD2. V dropped 4 bases and J dropped 0; count of bases not matched to a gene: 12. Per the germline V gene, CDR1 is SGHRS and CDR2 is YFSETQ. The CDR3 length is 19 residues. CDR3 loop: CASSRGTSGGLLSSYEQYF. The CDR3 bases are TGCGCCAGCAGCCGCGGGACTAGCGGGGGCCTCCTGAGCTCCTACGAGCAGTACTTC. Full variable domain (remainder filled in from reference TRBV5-1 and TRBJ2-7): KAGVTQTPRYLIKTRGQQVTLSCSPISGHRSVSWYQQTPGQGLQFLFEYFSETQRNKGNFPGRFSGRQFSNSRSEMNVSTLELGDSALYLCASSRGTSGGLLSSYEQYFGPGTRLTVT.

This clonotype has a handful of counts. The rearrangement joins TRBV20-1 to TRBJ1-1, with a weak D call TRBD1 (6 bases). Per the germline V gene, CDR1 is DFQATT and CDR2 is SNEGSKA (reference sequence). The germline V and J ends were trimmed by 2 bases and 11 bases, with 18 bases remaining between them. CDR3 size: 13 residues. CDR3: CSARRTGSGQAFF. The CDR3 DNA follows: TGCAGTGCTAGAAGAACAGGGTCGGGGCAGGCTTTCTTT.

In its sample, this clonotype was seen many times. The chain links TRBV12-3 or TRBV12-4 to TRBJ2-5; 10 bases are a match to TRBD2. V shed 6 bases, J shed 5 bases, and the junction held 9 bases outside the gene matches. The CDR3 sequence is 15 residues long. The CDR3 loop is CASRPAGGLLETQYF. CDR3 sequence (DNA): TGTGCCAGCAGGCCAGCGGGGGGGCTTCTGGAGACCCAGTACTTC.

This clonotype turned up a few times. This chain connects TRBV2 to TRBJ2-5; the match to TRBD2 covers 7 bases. This CDR3 has 20 residues. V was pared by 6 bases and J by 3 bases, with 25 bases of the junction left unmatched. In germline, CDR1 is SNHLY, CDR2 FYNNEI. CDR3 amino acids: CASSPPLPLGNPGGKETQYF. For the CDR3, the DNA is TGTGCCAGCAGCCCCCCCCTCCCCCTTGGGAATCCGGGGGGAAAAGAGACCCAGTACTTC. The full variable domain, with the rest looked up from reference TRBV2 and TRBJ2-5, is EPEVTQTPSHQVTQMGQEVILRCVPISNHLYFYWYRQILGQKVEFLVSFYNNEISEKSEIFDDQFSVERPDGSNFTLKIRSTKLEDSAMYFCASSPPLPLGNPGGKETQYFGPGTRLLVL.

The gene calls are TRBV29-1 and TRBJ2-7, with D perhaps given as TRBD1 or TRBD2 (5 bases each). From germline, CDR1 is SQVTM and CDR2 ANQGSEA. The CDR3 extends over 13 amino acids. Trimming took 7 bases from V and 6 from J, leaving 19 bases between them. CDR3 in amino acids: CSAQQDTGSEQYF. The CDR3 region has the DNA TGCAGCGCACAACAGGACACGGGGAGCGAGCAGTACTTC.

There are many counts of this clonotype. The CDR3 sequence is CASSLVRAGTEAFF. The CDR3 coding sequence is TGTGCCAGCAGCTTAGTCCGGGCAGGGACTGAAGCTTTCTTT. The chain couples TRBV7-9 to TRBJ1-1, with D possibly matching TRBD1 (5 bases). This CDR3 has 14 amino acids. V dropped 1 base and J dropped 5 bases, with 11 bases sitting between them. Looked up from germline, CDR1 is SEHNR and CDR2 is FQNEAQ (reference sequence). The full variable domain, completed using reference TRBV7-9 and TRBJ1-1, is DTGVSQNPRHKITKRGQNVTFRCDPISEHNRLYWYRQTLGQGPEFLTYFQNEAQLEKSRLLSDRFSAERPKGSFSTLEIQRTEQGDSAMYLCASSLVRAGTEAFFGQGTRLTVV.

The chain uses TRBV19 and TRBJ1-1; D may be TRBD1 (5 bases). Per germline, CDR1 LNHDA and CDR2 SQIVND (reference sequence). The CDR3 consists of 16 residues. V shed 0 bases and J shed 1 base, with 12 bases lying between them. The CDR3 coding sequence is TGTGCCAGTAGTATAGATCCTCAGGGATCGAACACTGAAGCTTTCTTT. The encoded protein is CASSIDPQGSNTEAFF.

The J gene is TRBJ1-5, the V gene TRBV5-1; 7 bases map to TRBD1. This CDR3 is built from 15 residues. The V gene's germline CDR1 is SGHRS and CDR2 YFSETQ. After removal of 0 bases from V and 5 bases from J, the junction contained 5 bases not matched to a gene. This CDR3 is CASSLEGGWDQPQHF. The CDR3 DNA reads TGCGCCAGCAGCTTGGAAGGGGGCTGGGATCAGCCCCAGCATTTT.